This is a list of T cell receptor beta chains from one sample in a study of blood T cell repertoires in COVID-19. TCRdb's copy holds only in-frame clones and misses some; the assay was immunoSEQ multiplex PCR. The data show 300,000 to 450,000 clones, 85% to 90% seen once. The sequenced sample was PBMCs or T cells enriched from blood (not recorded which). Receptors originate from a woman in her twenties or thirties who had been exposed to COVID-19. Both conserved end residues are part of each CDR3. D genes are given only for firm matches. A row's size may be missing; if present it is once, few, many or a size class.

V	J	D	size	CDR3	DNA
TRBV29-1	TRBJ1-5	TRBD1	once	CSVDEGADQPQHF	TGCAGCGTTGATGAGGGGGCCGATCAGCCCCAGCATTTT
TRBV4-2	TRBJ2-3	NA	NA	CASSQDPGTLHTDTQYF	TGTGCCAGCAGCCAAGACCCTGGGACTTTACACACAGATACGCAGTATTTT
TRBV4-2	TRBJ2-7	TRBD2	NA	CASSQSTGTSGRQEYF	TGTGCCAGCAGCCAGTCGACCGGGACTAGCGGCCGCCAAGAGTACTTC
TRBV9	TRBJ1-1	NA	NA	CASSVAPGVEAFF	TGTGCCAGCAGCGTAGCCCCGGGGGTTGAAGCTTTCTTT
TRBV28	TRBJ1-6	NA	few	CASGGGSYNSPLHF	TGTGCCAGCGGGGGGGGCTCCTATAATTCACCCCTCCACTTT
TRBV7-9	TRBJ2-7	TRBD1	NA	CASSRQGGDYEQYF	TGTGCCAGCAGCCGACAGGGGGGAGACTACGAGCAGTACTTC
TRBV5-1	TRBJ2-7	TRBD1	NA	CASSSQTGGAYYEQYF	TGCGCCAGCAGCTCTCAAACAGGGGGCGCTTACTACGAGCAGTACTTC
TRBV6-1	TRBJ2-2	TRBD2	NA	CASSELAGTGELFF	TGTGCCAGCAGTGAACTAGCGGGCACCGGGGAGCTGTTTTTT
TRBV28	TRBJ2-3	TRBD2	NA	CASRGTSGRATDTQYF	TGTGCCAGCAGGGGGACTAGCGGGAGGGCCACAGATACGCAGTATTTT
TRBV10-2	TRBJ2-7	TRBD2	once	CASSEPVAGGYEQYF	TGCGCCAGCAGTGAGCCGGTAGCGGGAGGATACGAGCAGTACTTC
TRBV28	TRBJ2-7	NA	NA	CASSSPPLAEQYF	TGTGCCAGCAGTTCGCCCCCTTTGGCCGAGCAGTACTTC
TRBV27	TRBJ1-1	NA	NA	CASSLLTVGGEAFF	TGTGCCAGCAGTTTACTGACCGTAGGCGGGGAAGCTTTCTTT
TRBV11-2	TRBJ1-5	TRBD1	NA	CASSQTGVGQPQHF	TGTGCCAGCAGCCAAACAGGGGTAGGGCAGCCCCAGCATTTT
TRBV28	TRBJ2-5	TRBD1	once	CASNLDRGKGETQYF	TGTGCCAGCAATCTGGACAGGGGGAAGGGAGAGACCCAGTACTTC
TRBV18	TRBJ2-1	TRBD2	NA	CASSPGRLAGPYNEQFF	TGTGCCAGCTCACCCGGAAGACTAGCGGGGCCCTACAATGAGCAGTTCTTC
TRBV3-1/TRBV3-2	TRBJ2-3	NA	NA	CASSQDAGIIDTQYF	TGTGCCAGCAGCCAAGATGCCGGGATCATAGATACGCAGTATTTT
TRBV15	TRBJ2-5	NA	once	CATSRGQKGETQYF	TGTGCCACCAGCAGAGGACAGAAGGGGGAGACCCAGTACTTC
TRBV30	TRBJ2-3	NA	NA	CAQEAADTQYF	TGTGCCCAGGAGGCGGCAGATACGCAGTATTTT
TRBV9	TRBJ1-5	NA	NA	CASSVVGGGGLSNQPQHF	TGTGCCAGCAGCGTAGTAGGGGGGGGCGGCCTTAGCAATCAGCCCCAGCATTTT
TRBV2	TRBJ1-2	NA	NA	CASSGDSRNYGYTF	TGTGCCAGCAGTGGGGACTCCCGAAACTATGGCTACACCTTC
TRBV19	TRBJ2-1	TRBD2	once	CASRPAGTSGHNEQFF	TGTGCCAGTAGGCCCGCCGGGACTAGCGGCCACAATGAGCAGTTCTTC
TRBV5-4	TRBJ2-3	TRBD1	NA	CASSRDRGLTDTQYF	TGTGCCAGCAGTCGGGACAGGGGGCTCACAGATACGCAGTATTTT
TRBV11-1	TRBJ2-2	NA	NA	CASSLLWGRGGELFF	TGTGCCAGCAGCTTACTCTGGGGGCGAGGCGGGGAGCTGTTTTTT
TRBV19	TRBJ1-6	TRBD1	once	CASSIVSTGPSPPLHF	TGTGCCAGTAGTATAGTTTCGACAGGGCCAAGTCCACCCCTCCACTTT